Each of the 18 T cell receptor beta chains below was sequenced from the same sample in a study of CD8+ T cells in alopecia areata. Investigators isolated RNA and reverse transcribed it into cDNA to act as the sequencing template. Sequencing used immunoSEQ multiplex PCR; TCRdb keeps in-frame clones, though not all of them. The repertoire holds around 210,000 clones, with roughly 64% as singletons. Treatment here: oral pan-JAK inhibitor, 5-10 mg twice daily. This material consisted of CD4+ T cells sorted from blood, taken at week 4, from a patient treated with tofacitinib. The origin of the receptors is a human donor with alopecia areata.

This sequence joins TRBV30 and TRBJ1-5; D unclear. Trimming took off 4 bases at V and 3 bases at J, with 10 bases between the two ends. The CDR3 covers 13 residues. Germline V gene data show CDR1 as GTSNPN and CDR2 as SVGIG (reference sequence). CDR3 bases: TGTGCCTGGAACAAACTAATCAATCAGCCCCAGCATTTT. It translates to CAWNKLINQPQHF.

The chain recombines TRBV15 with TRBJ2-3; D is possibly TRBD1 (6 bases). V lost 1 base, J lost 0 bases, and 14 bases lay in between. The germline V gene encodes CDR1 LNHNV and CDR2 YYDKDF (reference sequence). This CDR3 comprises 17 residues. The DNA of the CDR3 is TGTGCCACCAGCAGAGGACAGGTCTCTTCGAGCACAGATACGCAGTATTTT. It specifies CATSRGQVSSSTDTQYF.

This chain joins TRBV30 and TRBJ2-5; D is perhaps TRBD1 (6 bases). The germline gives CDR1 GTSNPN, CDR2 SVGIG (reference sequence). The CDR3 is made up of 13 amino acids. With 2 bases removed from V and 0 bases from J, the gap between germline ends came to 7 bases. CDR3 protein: CAWSWGHQETQYF. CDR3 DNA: TGTGCCTGGAGTTGGGGGCACCAAGAGACCCAGTACTTC.

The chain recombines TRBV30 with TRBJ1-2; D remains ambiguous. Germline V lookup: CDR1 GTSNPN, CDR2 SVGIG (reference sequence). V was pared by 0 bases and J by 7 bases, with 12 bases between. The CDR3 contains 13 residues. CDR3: CAWSVLQRGGYTF. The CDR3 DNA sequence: TGTGCCTGGAGTGTACTCCAACGGGGTGGCTACACCTTC.

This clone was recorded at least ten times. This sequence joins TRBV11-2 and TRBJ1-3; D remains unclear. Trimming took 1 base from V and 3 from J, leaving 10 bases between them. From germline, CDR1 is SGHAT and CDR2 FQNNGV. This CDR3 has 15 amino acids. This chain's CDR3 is CASSLAFGVGNTIYF. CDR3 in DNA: TGTGCCAGCAGCTTAGCTTTTGGTGTTGGAAACACCATATATTTT. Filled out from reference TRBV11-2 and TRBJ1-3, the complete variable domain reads EAGVAQSPRYKIIEKRQSVAFWCNPISGHATLYWYQQILGQGPKLLIQFQNNGVVDDSQLPKDRFSAERLKGVDSTLKIQPAKLEDSAVYLCASSLAFGVGNTIYFGEGSWLTVV.

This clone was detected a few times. CDR3 sequence (DNA): TGTGCCAGCAGCGCCACAGGCCAAACTAATGAAAAACTGTTTTTT. Its protein product is CASSATGQTNEKLFF. V usage is TRBV7-3 and J usage is TRBJ1-4, with D perhaps TRBD1 (5 bases). Germline CDR1 is SGHTA and CDR2 is FQGTGA. Trimming shortened V by 5 bases and J by 1 base, and 11 bases separated the two germline ends. This CDR3 has 15 residues.

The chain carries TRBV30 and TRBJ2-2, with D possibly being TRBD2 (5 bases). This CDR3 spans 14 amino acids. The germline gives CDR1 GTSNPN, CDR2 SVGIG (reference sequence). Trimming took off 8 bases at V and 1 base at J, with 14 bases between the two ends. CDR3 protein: CAAKRYQNTGELFF. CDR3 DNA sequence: TGTGCCGCCAAGCGGTATCAGAACACCGGGGAGCTGTTTTTT.

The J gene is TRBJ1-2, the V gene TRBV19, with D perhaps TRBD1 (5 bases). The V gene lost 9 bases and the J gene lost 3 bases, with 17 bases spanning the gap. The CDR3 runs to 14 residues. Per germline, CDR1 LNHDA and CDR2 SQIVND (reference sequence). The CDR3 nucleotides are TGTGCCAGCGGGCCCGGGACGCAAGACTATGGCTACACCTTC. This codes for CASGPGTQDYGYTF.

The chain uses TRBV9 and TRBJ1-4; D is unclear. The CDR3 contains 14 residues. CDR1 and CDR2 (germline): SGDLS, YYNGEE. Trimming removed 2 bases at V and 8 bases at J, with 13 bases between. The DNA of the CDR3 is TGTGCCAGCAGCGTTGGGCTCCTGGACGAAAAACTGTTTTTT. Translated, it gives CASSVGLLDEKLFF.

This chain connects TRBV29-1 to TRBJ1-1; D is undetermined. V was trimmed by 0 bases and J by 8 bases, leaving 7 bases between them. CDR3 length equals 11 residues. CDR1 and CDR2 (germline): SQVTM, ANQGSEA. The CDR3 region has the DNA TGCAGCGTTGAAGAGAGCTGGGAAGCTTTCTTT. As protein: CSVEESWEAFF. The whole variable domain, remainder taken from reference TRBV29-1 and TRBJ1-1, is SAVISQKPSRDICQRGTSLTIQCQVDSQVTMMFWYRQQPGQSLTLIATANQGSEATYESGFVIDKFPISRPNLTFSTLTVSNMSPEDSSIYLCSVEESWEAFFGQGTRLTVV.

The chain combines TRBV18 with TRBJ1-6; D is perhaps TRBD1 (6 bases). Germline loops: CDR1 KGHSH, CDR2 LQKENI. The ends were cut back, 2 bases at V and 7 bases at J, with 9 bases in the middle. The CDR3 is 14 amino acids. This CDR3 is CASSPNRENSPLHF. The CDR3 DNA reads TGTGCCAGCTCACCAAACAGGGAGAATTCACCCCTCCACTTT.

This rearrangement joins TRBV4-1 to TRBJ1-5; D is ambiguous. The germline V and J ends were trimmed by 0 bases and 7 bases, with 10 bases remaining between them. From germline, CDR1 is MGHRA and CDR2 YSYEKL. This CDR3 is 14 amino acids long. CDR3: CASSQDPGKQPQHF. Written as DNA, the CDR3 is TGCGCCAGCAGCCAAGATCCTGGGAAACAGCCCCAGCATTTT.

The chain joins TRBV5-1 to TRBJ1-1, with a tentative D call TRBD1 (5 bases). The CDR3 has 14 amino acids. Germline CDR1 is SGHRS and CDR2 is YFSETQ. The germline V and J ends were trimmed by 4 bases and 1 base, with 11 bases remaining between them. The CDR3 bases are TGCGCCAGCAGCAAGACAGTCCCGAACACTGAAGCTTTCTTT. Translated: CASSKTVPNTEAFF.

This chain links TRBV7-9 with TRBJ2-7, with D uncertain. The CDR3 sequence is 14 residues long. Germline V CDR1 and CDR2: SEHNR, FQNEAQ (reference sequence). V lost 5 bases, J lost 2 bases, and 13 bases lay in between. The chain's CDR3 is CASSPGRLAYEQYF. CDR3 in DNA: TGTGCCAGCAGCCCCGGGCGCTTGGCCTACGAGCAGTACTTC.

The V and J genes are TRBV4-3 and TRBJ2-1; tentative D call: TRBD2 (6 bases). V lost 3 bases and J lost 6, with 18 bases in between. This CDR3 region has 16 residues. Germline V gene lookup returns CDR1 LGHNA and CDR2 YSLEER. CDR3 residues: CASSQGDSKRINEQFF. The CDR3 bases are TGCGCCAGCAGCCAGGGGGACTCGAAGAGAATCAATGAGCAGTTCTTC.

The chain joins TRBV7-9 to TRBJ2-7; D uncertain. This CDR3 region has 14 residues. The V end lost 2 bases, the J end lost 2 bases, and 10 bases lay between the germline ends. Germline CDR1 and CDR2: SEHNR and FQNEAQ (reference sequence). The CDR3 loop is CASSLSGSTYEQYF. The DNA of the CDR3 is TGTGCCAGCAGCTTATCAGGTTCTACCTACGAGCAGTACTTC.

The CDR3 bases are TGTGCCGTCAGGAGGGGGTTTTACAATGAGCAGTTCTTC. It encodes CAVRRGFYNEQFF. This sequence joins TRBV7-2 and TRBJ2-1, with D perhaps given as TRBD1 or TRBD2 (6 bases each). The CDR3 runs 13 residues. The V end lost 11 bases, the J end lost 4 bases, and 15 bases lay between the germline ends. The germline CDR1 and CDR2 sequences are SGHTA and FQGNSA.

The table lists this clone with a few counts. The CDR3 loop is CASSQRQHTYTSTDTQYF. The DNA of the CDR3 is TGCGCCAGCAGTCAACGACAGCACACCTACACTAGCACAGATACGCAGTATTTT. V is TRBV23-1 and J is TRBJ2-3; tentative D call: TRBD1 (5 bases). TRBV23-1 is filed as an ORF, its function uncertain. Trimming cost V 2 bases and J 0 bases, with 18 bases left between them. The CDR3 has 18 amino acids.